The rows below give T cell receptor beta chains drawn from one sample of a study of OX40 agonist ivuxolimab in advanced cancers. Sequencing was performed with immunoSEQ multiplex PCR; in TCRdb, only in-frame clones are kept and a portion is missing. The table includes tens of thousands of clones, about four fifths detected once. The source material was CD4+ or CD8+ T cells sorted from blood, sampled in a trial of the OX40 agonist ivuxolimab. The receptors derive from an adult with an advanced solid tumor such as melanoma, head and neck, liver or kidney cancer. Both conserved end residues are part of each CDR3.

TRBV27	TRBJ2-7	CASSPRTGAIYEQYF
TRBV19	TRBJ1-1	CASSPMGTEAFF
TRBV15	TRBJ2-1	CATSRDRYDEQFF
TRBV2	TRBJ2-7	CASSTGQATYEQYF
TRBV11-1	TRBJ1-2	CASTLSGVDYGYTF
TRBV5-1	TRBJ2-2	CASSFQRTSGFPGELFF
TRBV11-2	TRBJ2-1	CASSSFGSGRANEQFF
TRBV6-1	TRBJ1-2	CASSLQGTGYTF
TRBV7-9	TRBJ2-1	CASSIGTRNEQFF
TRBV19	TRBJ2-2	CASSPLGDGELFF
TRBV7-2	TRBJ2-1	CASSLAEGAYNEQFF
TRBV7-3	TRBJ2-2	CASSPTSGELFF
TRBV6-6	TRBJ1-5	CAARKGSQGGQPQHF
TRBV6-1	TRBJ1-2	CASSETGLPNYGYTF
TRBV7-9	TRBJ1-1	CASSLQGGNTEAFF
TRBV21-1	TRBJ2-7	CASSKKGGTMLYEQYF